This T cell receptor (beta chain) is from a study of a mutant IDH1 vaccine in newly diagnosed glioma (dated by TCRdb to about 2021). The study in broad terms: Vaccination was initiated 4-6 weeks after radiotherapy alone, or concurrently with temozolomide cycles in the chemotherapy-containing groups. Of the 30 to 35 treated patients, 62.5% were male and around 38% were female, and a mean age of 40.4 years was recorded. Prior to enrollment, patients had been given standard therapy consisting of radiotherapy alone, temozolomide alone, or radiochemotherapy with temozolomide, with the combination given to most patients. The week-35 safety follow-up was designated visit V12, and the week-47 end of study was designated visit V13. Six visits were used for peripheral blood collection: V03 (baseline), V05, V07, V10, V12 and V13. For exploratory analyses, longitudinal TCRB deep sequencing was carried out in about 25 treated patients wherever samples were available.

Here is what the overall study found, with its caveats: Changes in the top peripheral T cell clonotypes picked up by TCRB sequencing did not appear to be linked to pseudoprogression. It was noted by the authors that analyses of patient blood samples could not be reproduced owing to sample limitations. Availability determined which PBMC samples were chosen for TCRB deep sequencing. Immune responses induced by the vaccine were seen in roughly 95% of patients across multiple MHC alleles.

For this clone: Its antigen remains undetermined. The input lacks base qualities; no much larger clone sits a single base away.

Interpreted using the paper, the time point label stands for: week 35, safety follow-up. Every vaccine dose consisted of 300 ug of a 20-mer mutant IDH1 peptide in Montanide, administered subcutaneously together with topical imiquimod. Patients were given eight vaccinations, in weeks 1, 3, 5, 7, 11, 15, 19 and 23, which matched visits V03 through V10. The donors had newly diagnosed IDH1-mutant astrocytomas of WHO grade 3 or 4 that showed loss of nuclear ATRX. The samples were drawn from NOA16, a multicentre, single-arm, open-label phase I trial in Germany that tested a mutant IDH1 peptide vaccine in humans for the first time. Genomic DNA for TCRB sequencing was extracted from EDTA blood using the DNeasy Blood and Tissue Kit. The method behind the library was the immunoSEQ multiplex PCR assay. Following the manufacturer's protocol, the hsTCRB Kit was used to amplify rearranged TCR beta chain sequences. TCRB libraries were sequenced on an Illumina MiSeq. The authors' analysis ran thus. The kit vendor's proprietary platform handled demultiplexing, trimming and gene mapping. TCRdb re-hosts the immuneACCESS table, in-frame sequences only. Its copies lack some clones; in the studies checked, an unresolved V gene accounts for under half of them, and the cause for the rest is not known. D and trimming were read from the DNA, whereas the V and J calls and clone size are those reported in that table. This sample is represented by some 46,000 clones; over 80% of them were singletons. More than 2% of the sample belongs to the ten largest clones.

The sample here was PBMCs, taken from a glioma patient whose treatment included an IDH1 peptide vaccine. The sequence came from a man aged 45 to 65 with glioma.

For the CDR3, the sequence is CASSQLGQRATNEKLFF. The nucleotide sequence is TGCGCCAGCAGTCAATTGGGACAGAGAGCAACTAATGAAAAACTGTTTTTT. The sequence links TRBV23-1 to TRBJ1-4, with 7 junctional bases fitting TRBD1. TRBV23-1 carries the ORF label, with uncertain function. Compared with germline, V lacks 1 base and J lacks 0 bases; bases without a gene match: 5. Spanning cysteine to phenylalanine, the CDR3 consists of 17 amino acids. Only CDR3 DNA remains: 51 bases, in frame from the first base.